This T cell receptor beta chain stems from a study of T cell responses to AZD1222 COVID-19 vaccine. Some clones are missing from TCRdb's copy, which holds only in-frame ones; the method was immunoSEQ multiplex PCR. In the table there are around 150,000 clones, roughly 92% of which are singletons. This CDR3 is built from 15 residues. V shed 2 bases and J 4 bases; nucleotides not matched to a gene: 7. Germline CDR1 SGHNT, CDR2 YYREEE (reference sequence). Overall study findings and caveats: Clonal diversity may have been underestimated in mostly white British donors.

Comment on this clone: Its target is not known.

The sequencing used peripheral blood, collected 28 days after the second AZD1222 dose. The clonotype originates from an adult who received the AZD1222 COVID-19 vaccine. The chain couples TRBV5-4 to TRBJ2-7; 9 bases are shared with TRBD2. CDR3 sequence: CASSLRRGGWYEQYF. CDR3 in DNA: TGTGCCAGCAGCTTACGGCGGGGGGGGTGGTACGAGCAGTACTTC.